Below are 20 T cell receptor beta chains sequenced from a single sample in a study of graft-versus-host responses after intestinal transplantation. Sequencing was performed with immunoSEQ multiplex PCR; in TCRdb, only in-frame clones are kept and a portion is missing. Altogether roughly 75,000 clones are present, about nine tenths being singletons, with the ten largest covering 0.1%. The antigens these receptors bind are not known. Specimen: unstimulated CD4+ T cells sorted from spleen or lymph node cells, collected before intestinal transplant. These receptors were obtained from a human donor who received an intestinal transplant.

This clone was seen once. The CDR3 region has the DNA TGCAGCGTTGAAGATCTCGCGGACAGGGGTCTCTACAATGAGCAGTTCTTC. It is translated as CSVEDLADRGLYNEQFF. The chain combines TRBV29-1 with TRBJ2-1, with 9 bases fitting TRBD1. The CDR3 spans 17 residues. The germline gives CDR1 SQVTM, CDR2 ANQGSEA. The V and J ends lost 0 bases and 3 bases, in that order; junction bases with no gene match: 9.

The chain is built from TRBV10-3 and TRBJ1-5; 7 bases are shared with TRBD1. From germline, CDR1 is ENHRY and CDR2 SYGVKD. The CDR3 runs to 13 residues. The V segment lost 10 bases and the J segment 4 bases; nucleotides outside the gene matches: 7. The CDR3 spells CAKPGQVNQPQHF. In DNA, the CDR3 is TGTGCCAAACCCGGACAGGTTAATCAGCCCCAGCATTTT.

CDR3 sequence (DNA): TGCGCCAGCAGCCAAGATCCGCGGGGGACGGCAGATACGCAGTATTTT. Its translation: CASSQDPRGTADTQYF. J is TRBJ2-3 and V is TRBV4-3, with 7 nucleotides matching TRBD2. CDR1 and CDR2 from the germline V gene are LGHNA and YSLEER. The CDR3 is 16 amino acids. Germline trimming cut 0 bases from V and 4 bases from J; bases unmatched to any gene: 7.

The chain has TRBV19 and TRBJ1-3; D remains unclear. Trimming removed 5 bases from V and 8 bases from J, with 10 bases in between. The length of the CDR3 is 12 residues. Germline loops: CDR1 LNHDA, CDR2 SQIVND (reference sequence). The CDR3 loop is CASSSSGYTIYF. CDR3 nucleotides: TGTGCCAGTAGTTCCTCCGGGTACACCATATATTTT.

The chain carries TRBV18 and TRBJ1-1; 7 bases line up with TRBD1. CDR1 KGHSH and CDR2 LQKENI come from the germline V gene. V gave up 6 bases and J gave up 2 bases; unmatched junction bases: 6. CDR3 length: 14 amino acids. CDR3 coding DNA: TGTGCCAGCTCCGCACAGGGGACCAACACTGAAGCTTTCTTT. Translation gives CASSAQGTNTEAFF.

This sequence joins TRBV7-9 and TRBJ1-1; D gene uncertain. The CDR3 is 13 residues long. CDR1 is SEHNR and CDR2 is FQNEAQ in the germline V gene (reference sequence). Between the trimmed V and J ends, which lost 5 bases and 1 base, there was a span of 8 bases. The DNA for the CDR3 is TGTGCCAGCAGCACGACTTCGAACACTGAAGCTTTCTTT. This codes for CASSTTSNTEAFF.

The chain uses TRBV19 and TRBJ1-5; possible D gene TRBD1, 5 bases. The V end lost 6 bases, the J end lost 7 bases, and 13 bases lay between the germline ends. The CDR3 runs to 13 residues. The germline V gene has CDR1 LNHDA and CDR2 SQIVND (reference sequence). The chain's CDR3 is CASSFSGGQPQHF. CDR3 coding DNA: TGTGCCAGTAGCTTTAGCGGGGGACAGCCCCAGCATTTT.

The rearrangement links TRBV2 to TRBJ1-5, with D perhaps TRBD1 (5 bases). Per the germline V gene, CDR1 is SNHLY and CDR2 is FYNNEI. V was pared by 6 bases and J by 0 bases, with 12 bases between. The CDR3 covers 15 residues. The CDR3 bases are TGTGCCAGCAGACTTCAGGGTAATAGCAATCAGCCCCAGCATTTT. Translation: CASRLQGNSNQPQHF.

The chain joins TRBV5-6 to TRBJ1-5; TRBD1 matches 8 bases. Germline lookup yields CDR1 SGHDT and CDR2 YYEEEE. This CDR3 is 15 amino acids long. The V segment lost 4 bases and the J segment 3 bases; nucleotides outside the gene matches: 6. The CDR3 DNA is TGTGCCAGCAGCGATGGGGGACAGGACAATCAGCCCCAGCATTTT. Protein sequence: CASSDGGQDNQPQHF.

V gene TRBV6-5 combines with J gene TRBJ1-2, with D tentatively TRBD1 (5 bases). From germline, CDR1 is MNHEY and CDR2 SVGAGI. The CDR3 has 16 residues. Between the trimmed V and J ends, which lost 0 bases and 7 bases, there was a span of 18 bases. CDR3 bases: TGTGCCAGCAGTTACTCTCCTCGCGGGGGAAAAAGTGGCTACACCTTC. Its translation is CASSYSPRGGKSGYTF.

The chain uses TRBV6-6 and TRBJ1-1; 7 bases agree with TRBD1. Germline V gene data show CDR1 as MNHNY and CDR2 as SVGAGI (reference sequence). V lost 7 bases to trimming and J lost 0 bases; unmatched junction nucleotides: 11. CDR3 length: 16 amino acids. In DNA form, the CDR3 reads TGTGCCAGCACGAAGAGACAGGGCCCTATGAACACTGAAGCTTTCTTT. Translating it yields CASTKRQGPMNTEAFF.

CDR3 sequence: CASSVRQEAGATTF. The CDR3 DNA reads TGTGCCAGCAGCGTACGACAGGAAGCAGGGGCTACCACCTTC. J is TRBJ1-2 and V is TRBV9; perhaps TRBD1 as D (6 bases). Trimming left V 1 base short and J 13 bases short, with 20 bases between. The germline V gene encodes CDR1 SGDLS and CDR2 YYNGEE. There are 14 residues in the CDR3.

This rearrangement joins TRBV30 to TRBJ1-2; D is unclear. The V gene's germline CDR1 is GTSNPN and CDR2 SVGIG (reference sequence). Between the trimmed V and J ends, which lost 2 bases and 0 bases, there was a span of 13 bases. CDR3 length: 15 residues. DNA for the CDR3: TGTGCCTGGAGTTCTCTCCGGGGAGCTAACTATGGCTACACCTTC. Protein: CAWSSLRGANYGYTF. Combining the CDR3 with reference TRBV30 and TRBJ1-2 gives the whole variable domain SQTIHQWPATLVQPVGSPLSLECTVEGTSNPNLYWYRQAAGRGLQLLFYSVGIGQISSEVPQNLSASRPQDRQFILSSKKLLLSDSGFYLCAWSSLRGANYGYTFGSGTRLTVV.

This clone was recorded only once. This chain joins TRBV5-4 and TRBJ1-6; D ambiguous. The germline CDR1 and CDR2 sequences are SGHNT and YYREEE (reference sequence). This CDR3 is built from 12 residues. Deletions cut 0 bases from V and 9 bases from J, with 4 bases between. The CDR3 bases are TGTGCCAGCAGCTTGGGGAGTTCACCCCTCCACTTT. This sequence encodes CASSLGSSPLHF.

The chain has TRBV7-2 and TRBJ2-3, with 15 bases matching TRBD2. Trimming took 4 bases from V and 3 from J; bases not matched to a gene: 11. The CDR3 covers 19 residues. The germline V gene encodes CDR1 SGHTA and CDR2 FQGNSA. The CDR3 reads CASSSRTSGGAGLTDTQYF. The CDR3 DNA follows: TGTGCCAGCAGCTCCCGGACTAGCGGGGGGGCGGGTCTTACAGATACGCAGTATTTT.

The CDR3 DNA follows: TGTGCCAGCAGTTTATTTTCCGCGGACAGGGGTTATAGCAATCAGCCCCAGCATTTT. Protein sequence: CASSLFSADRGYSNQPQHF. V is TRBV27 and J is TRBJ1-5, with 9 positions matching TRBD1. Germline CDR1 and CDR2: MNHEY and SMNVEV (reference sequence). The CDR3 has 19 amino acids. Trimming removed 1 base from V and 0 bases from J; junction bases left unmatched: 10.

The rearrangement links TRBV9 to TRBJ2-7, with D maybe TRBD1 (5 bases). This CDR3 comprises 14 residues. Trimming stripped 0 bases from V and 5 bases from J, with 12 bases between. Germline V gene sequence: CDR1 SGDLS, CDR2 YYNGEE. The CDR3 nucleotides read TGTGCCAGCAGCGTAGAGCCAGGGATGGACGAGCAGTACTTC. It codes for CASSVEPGMDEQYF.

V gene TRBV20-1 combines with J gene TRBJ2-3, with unresolved D. The CDR3 spans 11 residues. Germline-derived CDR1 and CDR2 are DFQATT and SNEGSKA (reference sequence). The V gene lost 3 bases and the J gene lost 5 bases, with 6 bases spanning the gap. The DNA for the CDR3 is TGCAGTGCTAGTTCAGGAGATACGCAGTATTTT. This gives the protein CSASSGDTQYF.

The chain combines TRBV7-8 with TRBJ1-5; TRBD1 agrees at 8 bases. The CDR3 length is 14 residues. The V gene end was trimmed by 3 bases and the J gene end by 6 bases; junction bases not matched to a gene: 4. The germline V gene has CDR1 SGHVS and CDR2 FQNEAQ. In DNA, the CDR3 is TGTGCCAGCAGCTTTCAGGGGGCGGCTCAGCCCCAGCATTTT. This codes for CASSFQGAAQPQHF.

The V call is TRBV4-3, the J call TRBJ2-2; tentative D call: TRBD1 (5 bases). V shed 1 base and J shed 0 bases, with 9 bases lying between them. CDR1 LGHNA and CDR2 YSLEER come from the germline V gene. The CDR3 totals 16 residues. The CDR3 loop is CASSQADTSNTGELFF. Written as DNA, the CDR3 is TGCGCCAGCAGCCAAGCGGACACCTCGAACACCGGGGAGCTGTTTTTT.